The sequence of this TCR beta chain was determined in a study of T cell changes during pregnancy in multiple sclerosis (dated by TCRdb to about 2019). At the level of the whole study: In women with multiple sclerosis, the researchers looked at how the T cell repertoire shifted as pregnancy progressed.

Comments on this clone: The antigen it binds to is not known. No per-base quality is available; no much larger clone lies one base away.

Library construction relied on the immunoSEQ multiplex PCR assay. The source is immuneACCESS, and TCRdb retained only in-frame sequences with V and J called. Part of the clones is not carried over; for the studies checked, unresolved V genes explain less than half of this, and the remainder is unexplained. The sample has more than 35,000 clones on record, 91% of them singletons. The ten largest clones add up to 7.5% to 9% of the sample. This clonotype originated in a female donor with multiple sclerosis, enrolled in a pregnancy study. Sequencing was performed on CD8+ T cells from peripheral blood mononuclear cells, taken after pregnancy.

The CDR3 has the sequence CASSAGTVEAFF. The DNA is TGTGCCAGCAGCGCTGGGACAGTCGAAGCTTTCTTT. Recombination linked TRBV9 to TRBJ1-1, and 7 junctional nucleotides match TRBD1. From V the trimming removes 3 bases and from J it removes 8 bases, while the gene matches leave 4 bases of the junction unaccounted for. The CDR3 spans 12 residues, from the cysteine through the phenylalanine. Just CDR3 DNA is preserved here, 36 bases in frame from base 1. CDR1 SGDLS and CDR2 YYNGEE are derived from the germline V gene.